This T cell receptor beta chain was obtained from a study of Ad26.COV2.S vaccination and SARS-CoV-2 variants. The wider study: Among those in the COV1001 Ad26.COV2.S trial arm was the donor. Each vaccinee took Ad26.COV2.S intramuscularly, once or twice 56 days apart.

As concerns this clone: Its specificity is not known.

V lost 0 bases and J 5 bases, leaving 11 bases between the germline ends. Germline loops: CDR1 SGHKS, CDR2 YYEKEE (reference sequence). The CDR3 length is 14 residues. Notes on the study in general: Among vaccine recipients, spike-specific TCR breadth exceeded that of placebo recipients.

Treatment indicated: approximately 18 received Ad26.COV2.S at low or high dose, single or two shots; 5 received placebo; per-sample allocation not given. Collection of the samples took place on day 63 after the first injection of vaccine or placebo. What was given as vaccine was an Ad26 vector encoding Wuhan-strain SARS-CoV-2 spike. Clones were sequenced by immunoSEQ multiplex PCR, and TCRdb holds only the in-frame ones, with some missing. The sample contains around 300,000 clones, 75% to 90% of which appear only once. The clonotype comes from a person aged 18-65 years who received the Ad26.COV2.S COVID-19 vaccine or a placebo. The V call is TRBV5-5, the J call TRBJ1-1, with D maybe TRBD1 (5 bases). This sample comprised peripheral blood, obtained in a trial of Ad26.COV2.S vaccine versus placebo. The CDR3 loop reads CASSLGSRGTEAFF. CDR3 nucleotide sequence: TGTGCCAGCAGCTTGGGGTCCCGGGGGACTGAAGCTTTCTTT.